This T cell receptor beta chain was identified in a study of shared clonotypes between healthy human individuals (dated by TCRdb to 2018 to 2021). Regarding the study in general: The cohort included three men and a couple of women between 18 and 49 years of age. For each donor, CD4 naive and CD4 memory were each given three plates, CD8 naive was given two plates, and CD8 memory was given one plate. To estimate repertoire size and how much clonotype sharing occurs between individuals, the study deeply sequenced the blood TCR repertoires of five healthy adults. To increase sequencing depth and limit assay-specific biases, different laboratories used diverse techniques to prepare libraries and sequence TCR repertoires. Each donor's leukapheresis produced roughly between roughly 0.85 and 9.5 billion PBMCs.

The donors were healthy, HIV-negative adults with no recently reported acute infections or vaccinations. All donors were Caucasian adults living in Nashville, Tennessee, USA. CD4+ T cells were enriched by magnetic negative selection; naive cells were then positively selected on CD45RA, and the negative fraction formed the memory subset. After blood collection by leukapheresis, PBMCs were isolated using Ficoll-Histopaque density gradient centrifugation and then cryopreserved in the vapor phase of liquid nitrogen. Purity and quantity of every magnetically sorted T cell population were checked by analytical flow cytometry. From each sorted fraction, genomic DNA was isolated and quantified by UV absorbance on a Nanodrop 2000c. Overall study outcomes, separate from this receptor: Compared with non-shared clonotypes, clonotypes shared by all four sorted-subset donors had higher generation probabilities. Because the study included only a small number of donors, the genetic and exposure-history diversity represented was limited. Rarefaction of sorted-subset datasets indicated incomplete sequencing despite the large sequencing depth. Sampling was restricted to blood, and TCR repertoires in tissue are likely to differ from TCR repertoires in blood. Roughly 5.2% of naive CD4, 3.5% of naive CD8, approximately 2.2% of memory CD4, and 0.4% of memory CD8 clonotypes were shared across a handful of donors. Pairwise subsampling led to the expectation that sequencing depth would affect the degree of clonotype sharing among donors. Larger estimated clonotype richness was generally found for naive subsets than for memory subsets.

On this clone: The target of this receptor is not known. No qualities accompany the bases; no much larger clone lies one base away. The same CDR3 can be traced to other DNA sequences in this sample.

TCR CDR3 regions were amplified from genomic DNA by multiplex PCR using the deep immunoSEQ assay. Extracted genomic DNA from each cell subset was spread evenly across all wells of several immunoSEQ 96-well plates, with each plate serving as a replicate. For sorted subsets, each replicate PCR was loaded with 200 to 250 ng genomic DNA, equivalent to approximately 33,000 T cell genomes. Purified libraries were quantified with a Qubit 3.0 fluorometer, sized on a Bioanalyzer 2100, and re-quantified with the KAPA Library Quantification kit. Each immunoSEQ 96-well plate was sequenced on its own single-read 150-cycle Illumina NextSeq 550 flow cell. The study's own analysis went as follows. The immunoSEQ output contained only junctional sequences without quality scores, so filtering could not match that applied to full-length reads. Sequences were annotated with PyIR, a Python wrapper for IgBLAST v1.9, using IMGT germline references to assign V/J genes and CDR3. Any read was removed if the V/J assignment was weak (E-value above 1e-6), the CDR3 was missing, or the read contained stop codons, out-of-frame junctions, or ambiguous translated residues. V3J clonotypes were defined as sequences sharing the same inferred V gene, J gene, and CDR3 amino acid sequence. To compute the percentage overlap between repertoires, the number of shared unique clonotypes was divided by the size of the smaller repertoire. Richness of each repertoire was evaluated using RTK rarefaction, the Chao1 estimator, and Recon v2.1 estimates of unobserved clonotypes. For all TCRbeta clonotypes obtained by the gDNA method from a handful of donors, generation probabilities were computed with OLGA. TCRdb provides this immuneACCESS table in a form limited to in-frame rearrangements. Some clones are lacking; in checked studies, under half of them reflect an unresolved V gene, and why the rest are absent is not known. The DNA gave D and trimming, while V, J and clone size come from that table. This sample holds some 2,100,000 clones; around 95% were observed only once. 0.1% to 0.15% of the sample lies in the top ten.

The CDR3 goes from the cysteine to the phenylalanine over 14 residues. Only the CDR3 part of the read is kept: 42 bases, read in frame from the first base. CDR1 and CDR2, looked up from the germline V gene, are MNHEY and SVGAGI. The V end gives up 4 bases and the J end 3 bases, leaving 6 bases in the junction not matched to a gene. This receptor was obtained from a man aged 18 to 30 in good health. The V gene is TRBV6-5 and the J gene is TRBJ2-7; 7 bases in the middle match TRBD1. Sequenced input: naive CD4+ T cells sorted from blood. In light of the paper, this sample's cell subset or site label describes: CD45RA+ positively selected. The CDR3 protein sequence reads: CASSFDRASYEQYF. The DNA reads as follows: TGTGCCAGCAGTTTCGACAGGGCCAGCTACGAGCAGTACTTC.